The rows below give T cell receptor beta chains drawn from one sample of a study of blood T cell repertoires in COVID-19. Here immunoSEQ multiplex PCR was the method, and the copy in TCRdb shows in-frame clones only, minus some. The data hold 60,000 to 85,000 clones, with roughly four fifths observed a single time. The sequencing input was peripheral blood. These TCRs come from a man in his 70s with acute or convalescent COVID-19. Each CDR3 is given without its conserved first and last residue.

j_call v_call cdr3_length cdr3_aa
TRBJ2-1 TRBV7-3 13 ASRAQGSPYNEQF
TRBJ1-6 TRBV28 13 ASRNDDRSFSPLH
TRBJ2-7 TRBV4-2 14 ASSQDPRGTSYEQY
TRBJ2-7 TRBV7-6 14 ASSLRGQGAVYEQY
TRBJ2-5 TRBV6-2/TRBV6-3 13 ASSTPGTGQETQY
TRBJ1-5 TRBV7-8 11 ASSSIDYQPQH
TRBJ2-7 TRBV6-5 10 ASRGGSYEQY
TRBJ2-7 TRBV5-1 15 ASRGGQGVAGSYEQY
TRBJ1-3 TRBV9 14 ASSVRGYTSGNTIY
TRBJ1-2 TRBV5-6 13 ASSLSERDTYGYT
TRBJ1-6 TRBV28 13 ASSSGQGSLSPLH
TRBJ1-2 TRBV19 13 ASSRDGQGAYGYT
TRBJ2-3 TRBV18 12 ASSPPTGSDTQY